Listed here is a single T cell receptor (beta chain). Its antigen target is currently unknown. No per-base quality is available; no much larger clone lies one base away. These data belong to a study of cytomegalovirus exposure and HLA in healthy donors (dated by TCRdb to 2017 to 2019). As for the study more broadly: An earlier analysis of around 600 of the donors reported 250 to 300 Gb of sequence data and about 100 million unique TCR beta sequences from about 200 million T cells. Besides the first cohort of around 700 subjects, a separate validation cohort made up of 120 different subjects was used. About 330 gigabases of sequencing data and about 92 million unique TCR sequences made up an early release that covered nearly 650 HLA-typed donors. In the later analysis, no new phenotypic data were used to find candidate immune exposures; instead, reliance was placed on TCR beta sequences and their occurrence across donors. Every discovery cohort repertoire had been produced on one sequencing platform. Genome-wide SNP genotypes for about 60% of the 666 donors were used in a later genetic analysis, which treated that subset as a discovery cohort. Among several hundred genotyped donors of the cohort, an average of approximately 240,000 unique TCR beta nucleotide sequences was sequenced per donor, of which 15% to 20% were non-productive. To decide whether each TCR beta V gene segment behaved as functional or pseudogenic, an earlier analysis of fewer than 750 of the donors relied on high-throughput TCR beta sequencing. In a later analysis, previously published TCR beta repertoires from 670 or so donors were re-analyzed and high-resolution HLA genotyping was added so that TCR occurrence patterns could be studied. HLA typing covered class I and class II loci at four-digit resolution. Using immunosequencing, the study profiled T cell repertoires from 500 to 800 subjects and related those repertoires to cytomegalovirus serostatus. Roughly five DR-DQ haplotypes were handled as single units for association and clustering because linkage in the cohort was strong. The study combined high-throughput TCR immunosequencing, statistical association of individual TCRs with disease status, and machine learning to predict cytomegalovirus infection status. The number of typed donors differed by locus: roughly 620-630 for A, B, C, DRB1 and DQB1; approximately 520 for DQA1; 606 for DPA1; and roughly 490 for DPB1. Of the roughly 420 genotyped donors, 70% to 90% were placed in the genetic ancestry cluster associated with self-reported Caucasian donors. The study aimed to test whether signatures of past pathogen exposure could be identified by cataloging public T cell receptors. Donor age, sex, ethnicity and CMV serostatus were compiled alongside the repertoire data. What the research found in general, with its limitations: According to a later analysis, parvovirus B19, influenza, CMV and Epstein-Barr virus appeared linked to several top co-occurrence clusters. Linkage disequilibrium might explain the correlated functional status among segregating V segments, but an unknown experimental factor could not be excluded. CMV serostatus was the only immune exposure information available for the cohort. V-gene and J-gene trimming of TCR beta chains was associated with a missense DCLRE1C variant in a later genetic analysis, and the association was replicated in an independent cohort. Some IMGT-functional V segments, including TRBV6-2 and TRBV6-3, could not be distinguished by the 87-base-pair reads and were therefore excluded. Sequencing depth was assumed to be roughly uniform across donors in the presence/absence analyses, though that assumption may not hold. At a false discovery rate of 0.05, a later analysis linked under 20,000 TCR beta sequences to specific HLA alleles. According to a later analysis, TCR association rates differed among HLA loci, with DRB1 alleles showing the most associated TCRs and HLA-C alleles showing the fewest. In vitro tests confirmed that three of the cytomegalovirus-associated TCR beta chains recognize cytomegalovirus antigens. HLA typing was unavailable for some donors at each locus, so association tests used only the typed subset. According to a later genetic analysis, donors in an Asian-associated ancestry cluster had fewer N-insertions in productive TCRs than the roughly 660-donor mean. In an earlier analysis of 500 to 650 of the donors, most TCR beta V segments appeared in productive rearrangements about 90% or about 30% of the time, broadly matching IMGT annotations. A cluster of highly shared sequence variants was judged likely to represent a technical artifact of the sequencing pipeline. When HLA alleles, especially DR and DQ, strongly co-occurred, attributing TCR associations to individual alleles was difficult. The earlier analysis of approximately 540 of the donors excluded approximately 15 rarely observed V segments, including chromosome 9 orphons, because counts were too low. A total of roughly 160 TCR beta chains were listed by the study as associated with cytomegalovirus. Across donors, most TCR sequences were observed very rarely, whereas some public TCRs were present in many individuals. A further reported finding was that TCR beta sequences accurately predicted the HLA-A and HLA-B alleles for most subjects in the first cohort. In both the original and validation cohorts, the classifier was reported to diagnose cytomegalovirus status with high specificity and sensitivity. A later analysis found that most CMV-associated TCR beta chains appeared HLA-restricted, with HLA associations seemingly driven largely by CMV exposure. It was suggested by the authors that the approach could potentially be generalized to other disease states and immunological phenotypes. Compared with equally common non-associated chains, HLA-associated TCR beta chains in a later analysis were more clonally expanded and had lower generation probabilities. This cohort had only TCR beta chains sequenced, and the lack of alpha or paired-chain data limited which features could be detected.

Library construction relied on the immunoSEQ multiplex PCR assay. For the multiplex PCR, a mixture combining 60 forward primers for TCR Vbeta segments and 13 reverse primers for TCR Jbeta segments was used. The CDR3 region of rearranged TCR beta genes was amplified from genomic DNA by a multiplex PCR assay. On the Illumina HiSeq System, the amplified TCR beta libraries were sequenced as 87-base-pair reads. The authors' pipeline ran thus. In a later analysis, some 80 million unique TCR beta chains were counted across the approximately 640 repertoires, and approximately 9.9 million of these chains were shared by at least two donors. Raw reads were error-corrected and collapsed into unique sequences by a nearest-neighbor algorithm in which closely related sequences were merged to remove PCR and sequencing errors. CDR3 sequences were aligned to IMGT reference sequences to assign V, D and J gene segments. For a sequence to be retained, a match of at least six nucleotides to both a V gene segment and a J gene segment was required. Rearrangements were classified as productive when the CDR3 lacked stop codons and remained in frame with V and J, and all other rearrangements were classified as non-productive. CDR3 was defined by IMGT convention, running from the second conserved V-encoded cysteine to the conserved J-encoded phenylalanine. Sequences without an unambiguous match to a single V gene segment were excluded from the earlier analysis of about 640 of the donors. In an earlier analysis of several hundred of the donors, a V segment was called functional when productive rearrangements were above 56.7%, and segregating when the standard deviation between donors exceeded 5%. A statistical classification framework was developed to diagnose cytomegalovirus status using the catalog of TCR beta chain sequences. In a later analysis, TCR nucleotide sequences were compared against IMGT/GENE-DB human TR gene sequences so that V and J genes could be assigned. In a later analysis, CDR3 sequences and most-parsimonious VDJ recombination scenarios were assigned using the TCRdist pipeline. In a later analysis, every TCR beta chain was defined by the combination of its CDR3 amino acid sequence and its V-gene family, and reads without a unique V-gene family were dropped. As a way to deal with suspected cross-contamination and a sequencing artifact, a later analysis dropped hundreds of nucleotide sequences that were highly shared and had low generation probability. A later analysis calculated a clonal expansion index for each public chain from normalized within-repertoire ranks of inferred template counts. In a later analysis, generation probabilities were computed with a VDJ recombination model fitted to out-of-frame rearrangements, and the resulting probabilities were checked against IGoR. In a later analysis, TCR-TCR, TCR-HLA and TCR-CMV co-occurrence was scored with hypergeometric tests, and a repertoire-size bias correction was applied to TCR pairs. False discovery rates were estimated in a later analysis by permuting HLA or CMV assignments 20 times. In a later analysis, co-occurring TCRs were grouped using DBSCAN, with TCRdist sequence similarity added in when clustering inside HLA-allele-positive subsets. Repertoires with fewer than 30,000 or more than 120,000 public chains, plus five repertoires with anomalous nucleotide sharing, were excluded from co-occurrence clustering. Here the immuneACCESS table is served through TCRdb, limited to in-frame sequences with V and J called. Missing clones are a known gap in these copies; in checked studies unresolved V genes cover under half, and the rest lacks a known reason. That table is the source of V, J and clone size, and D and trimming were worked out from the DNA. This sample holds about 98,000 clones; more than 65% were observed only once. Of the sample, approximately 8.4% falls within the top ten clones.

From the cysteine up to the phenylalanine, the CDR3 has a length of 14 residues. Kept here is only the CDR3 DNA, which spans 42 bases and is read in frame from base 1. V and J are trimmed by 7 bases and 1 base, and the gene matches miss 6 bases of the junction. CDR1 and CDR2 were assigned from the germline V gene as SQVTM and ANQGSEA. The cohort was made up of about 670 healthy bone marrow donors. At the time of sampling, all cohort members were nominally healthy, though unrecorded immune exposures were likely present. CMV serostatus was recorded as positive for about 310 and negative for about 55% of the roughly 670 cohort members, whereas no CMV serostatus was recorded for the donor in question. A peripheral blood sample was collected from each donor, and TCR beta sequencing was performed on peripheral blood mononuclear cells. Genomic DNA extraction from the blood cell samples was performed with the Qiagen DNeasy Blood Extraction Kit.

The sequence derives from a human donor in good health. Recombination connected TRBV29-1 to TRBJ1-1, with 10 junctional bases fitting TRBD1. Sequencing was done on a sample of PBMCs. The CDR3 sequence is CSAMTGGPNTEAFF. The nucleotide sequence is given as TGCAGCGCCATGACAGGGGGCCCGAACACTGAAGCTTTCTTT. Reference TRBV29-1 and TRBJ1-1 genes cover what lies past the CDR3, so the full variable domain is SAVISQKPSRDICQRGTSLTIQCQVDSQVTMMFWYRQQPGQSLTLIATANQGSEATYESGFVIDKFPISRPNLTFSTLTVSNMSPEDSSIYLCSAMTGGPNTEAFFGQGTRLTVV.